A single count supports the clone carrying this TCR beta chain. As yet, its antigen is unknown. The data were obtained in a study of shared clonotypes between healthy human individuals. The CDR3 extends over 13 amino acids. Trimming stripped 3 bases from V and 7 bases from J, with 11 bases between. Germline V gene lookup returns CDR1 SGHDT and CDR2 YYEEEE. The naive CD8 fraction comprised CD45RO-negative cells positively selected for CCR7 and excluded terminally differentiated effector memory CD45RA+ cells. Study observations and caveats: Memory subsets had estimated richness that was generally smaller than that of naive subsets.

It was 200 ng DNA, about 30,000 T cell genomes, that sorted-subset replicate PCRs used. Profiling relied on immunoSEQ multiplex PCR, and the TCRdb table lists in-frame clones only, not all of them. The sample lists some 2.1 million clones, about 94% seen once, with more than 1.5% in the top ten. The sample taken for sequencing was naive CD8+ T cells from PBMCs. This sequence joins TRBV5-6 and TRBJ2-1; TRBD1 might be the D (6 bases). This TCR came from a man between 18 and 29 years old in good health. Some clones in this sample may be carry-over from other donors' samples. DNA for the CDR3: TGTGCCAGCAGCTATGGACAGCCGAATGAGCAGTTCTTC. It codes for CASSYGQPNEQFF. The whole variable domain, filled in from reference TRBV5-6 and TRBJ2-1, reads DAGVTQSPTHLIKTRGQQVTLRCSPKSGHDTVSWYQQALGQGPQFIFQYYEEEERQRGNFPDRFSGHQFPNYSSELNVNALLLGDSALYLCASSYGQPNEQFFGPGTRLTVL.